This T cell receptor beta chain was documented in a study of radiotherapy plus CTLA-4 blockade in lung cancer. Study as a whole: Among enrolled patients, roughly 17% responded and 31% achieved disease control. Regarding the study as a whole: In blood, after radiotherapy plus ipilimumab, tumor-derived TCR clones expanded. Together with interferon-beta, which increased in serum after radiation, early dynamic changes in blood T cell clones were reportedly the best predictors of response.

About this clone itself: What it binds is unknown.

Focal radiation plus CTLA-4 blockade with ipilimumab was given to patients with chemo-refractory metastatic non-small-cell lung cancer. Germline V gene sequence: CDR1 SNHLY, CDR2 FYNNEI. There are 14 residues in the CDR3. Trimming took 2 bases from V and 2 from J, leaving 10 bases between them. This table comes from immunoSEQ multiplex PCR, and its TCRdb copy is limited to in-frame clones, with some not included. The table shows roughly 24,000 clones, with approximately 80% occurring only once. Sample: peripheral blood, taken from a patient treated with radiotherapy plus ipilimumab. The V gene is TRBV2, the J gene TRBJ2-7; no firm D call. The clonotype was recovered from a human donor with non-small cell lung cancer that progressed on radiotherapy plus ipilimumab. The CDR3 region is CASSESSSTYEQYF. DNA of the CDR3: TGTGCCAGCAGTGAAAGCTCTTCAACCTACGAGCAGTACTTC.